Here is one TCR beta chain with its context. The antigen it recognizes is unknown. At one boundary the junction diverges from the germline segment, which might be a read error. Patients with autoimmune disease history or receiving systemic immunosuppression were excluded from the trial. Peripheral blood for TCR sequencing was drawn from every dose cohort at baseline, at cycle 4 day 1 and at cycle 7 day 1. The samples were taken from a phase I, first-in-human, multicenter, open-label dose-escalation trial of ivuxolimab. Adults with locally advanced or metastatic melanoma, renal cell, hepatocellular, or head and neck squamous cell carcinoma were enrolled in the trial. Before TCR sequencing, CD4+ and CD8+ T cells were separately sorted from peripheral blood. This entry comes from a study of OX40 agonist ivuxolimab in advanced cancers. A note on the overall study: Ivuxolimab was a fully human IgG2 agonistic monoclonal antibody targeting the costimulatory receptor OX40 (CD134). A male proportion of 70% to 90% and a mean age of approximately 61 years, ranging from about 20 to 85, were recorded for the dose-escalation cohort. Peripheral TCRbeta sequencing was intended to test whether TCR sequence diversity was altered and clonal T-cell expansion was caused by ivuxolimab. Of the roughly 51 dose-escalation patients, hepatocellular carcinoma was present in some 19, melanoma in some 15, renal cell carcinoma in 9 and head and neck cancer in 9. Partial responses occurred in three dose-escalation patients: two with cutaneous melanoma and one with hepatocellular carcinoma. The paper describes the monotherapy dose-escalation part (N ≈ 50 patients) of the phase I trial of ivuxolimab. Intravenous ivuxolimab was administered to patients every 2 weeks at six dose levels: 0.01, 0.1, 0.3, 1.5, 3 and 10 mg/kg. Prior anti-PD-1, anti-PD-L1 or anti-CTLA-4 therapy was permitted, and checkpoint inhibitors had been received by less than 45% of dose-escalation patients.

Genomic DNA was extracted from sorted cells for sequencing of the TCRbeta CDR3 region. TCRbeta CDR3 regions were sequenced using the immunoSEQ Assay. Here the immuneACCESS table is served through TCRdb, limited to in-frame sequences with V and J called. Missing clones are a known gap in these copies; in checked studies unresolved V genes cover under half, and the rest lacks a known reason. The sample table contains 45,000 to 70,000 clones; only one count was recorded for around 80% of them. Approximately 3.1% of the sample is taken by the ten largest. General study outcomes and caveats: At doses of 0.1 to 3.0 mg/kg, clonal expansion of both CD4+ and CD8+ blood T cells was observed from baseline to week 6. In the 0.1-3.0 mg/kg groups, partial responders had among the lowest normalized peripheral clonal expansion, particularly in CD8+ T cells. After ivuxolimab, more expanded clones were found on average in CD8+ T cells than in CD4+ T cells. Low levels of normalized T-cell clonal expansion were also shown by some nonresponding patients. The antigen specificity of the peripheral T cells that underwent clonal expansion was not determined.

Spanning cysteine to phenylalanine, the CDR3 consists of 13 amino acids. This entry keeps only the CDR3 DNA: 39 bases, framed from base 1. For CDR1 and CDR2, the germline V gene lists MNHNS and SASEGT. Material: CD4+ or CD8+ T cells sorted from blood, obtained in a trial of the OX40 agonist ivuxolimab. The chain is encoded by TRBV6-1 joined to TRBJ2-7, with TRBD1 identical over 7 junction bases. The source is an adult with an advanced solid tumor such as melanoma, head and neck, liver or kidney cancer. The CDR3 reads CASSLGQSYEQHF. The DNA is TGTGCCAGCAGTCTGGGACAGAGCTACGAGCAGCACTTC.